Each of the 12 T cell receptor beta chains below was sequenced from the same sample in a study of PD-1 blockade in classical Hodgkin lymphoma. Profiling relied on immunoSEQ multiplex PCR, and the TCRdb table lists in-frame clones only, not all of them. In the table there are 43,000 or so clones, about three quarters of which are singletons. Each of the patients experienced relapse following autologous stem cell transplantation, and their brentuximab vedotin exposure differed. Here the sequenced sample was peripheral blood mononuclear cells (PBMCs), taken at baseline. The receptors were gathered from a human donor with classical Hodgkin lymphoma.

This rearrangement joins TRBV21-1 to TRBJ1-1. TRBV21-1 is designated a pseudogene. The CDR3 contains 13 residues. The CDR3 region has the DNA TGTGCCAGCAGCAAACATGAGAACACTGAAGCTTTCTTT. It is translated as CASSKHENTEAFF.

The V and J genes are TRBV7-9 and TRBJ1-1; the D is unclear. In germline, CDR1 is SEHNR, CDR2 FQNEAQ (reference sequence). The germline V and J ends were trimmed by 5 bases and 10 bases, with 14 bases remaining between them. The CDR3 extends over 12 amino acids. This CDR3 is CASSREAGGAFF. The CDR3 nucleotides read TGTGCCAGCAGCAGGGAGGCGGGTGGAGCTTTCTTT. The complete variable domain, with remaining parts taken from reference TRBV7-9 and TRBJ1-1, reads DTGVSQNPRHKITKRGQNVTFRCDPISEHNRLYWYRQTLGQGPEFLTYFQNEAQLEKSRLLSDRFSAERPKGSFSTLEIQRTEQGDSAMYLCASSREAGGAFFGQGTRLTVV.

The chain has TRBV14 and TRBJ2-7; TRBD1 matches 7 bases. This CDR3 comprises 15 residues. CDR1 is SGHDN, CDR2 FVKESK, per germline. Unmatched junction bases numbered 5, after V lost 1 base and J lost 2 bases. Here the CDR3 reads CASSQALTGAYEQYF. CDR3 DNA: TGTGCCAGCAGCCAAGCTCTAACAGGGGCCTACGAGCAGTACTTC.

V usage is TRBV2 and J usage is TRBJ1-5, with a tentative D call TRBD1 (5 bases). Per germline, CDR1 SNHLY and CDR2 FYNNEI. The CDR3 covers 12 residues. The V gene lost 6 bases and the J gene lost 5 bases, with 8 bases spanning the gap. CDR3 in DNA: TGTGCCAGCAGCCCCAGGGATCAGCCCCAGCATTTT. Its protein product is CASSPRDQPQHF.

This clone has more than one count but fewer than ten. The chain combines TRBV5-1 with TRBJ1-1; tentatively, D is TRBD1 (5 bases). The V gene's germline CDR1 is SGHRS and CDR2 YFSETQ. V lost 0 bases and J 3 bases, leaving 18 bases between the germline ends. This CDR3 has 17 residues. CDR3 bases: TGCGCCAGCAGCTTGGGTGGCGGGGCTGGGGTACACACTGAAGCTTTCTTT. Protein: CASSLGGGAGVHTEAFF. Variable domain in full (rest from reference TRBV5-1 and TRBJ1-1): KAGVTQTPRYLIKTRGQQVTLSCSPISGHRSVSWYQQTPGQGLQFLFEYFSETQRNKGNFPGRFSGRQFSNSRSEMNVSTLELGDSALYLCASSLGGGAGVHTEAFFGQGTRLTVV.

V usage is TRBV4-1 and J usage is TRBJ2-7; D is ambiguous. Germline values: CDR1 MGHRA, CDR2 YSYEKL. This CDR3 spans 14 amino acids. V was pared by 4 bases and J by 2 bases, with 12 bases between. The CDR3 protein is CASSRSLRTYEQYF. CDR3 DNA: TGCGCCAGCAGCCGATCTCTACGGACCTACGAGCAGTACTTC.

The chain couples TRBV7-8 to TRBJ2-5; D unclear. The CDR3 length is 12 residues. CDR1 is SGHVS, CDR2 FQNEAQ, per germline. Trimming removed 1 base at V and 7 bases at J, with 7 bases between. This chain's CDR3 is CASSLDWATQYF. The DNA of the CDR3 is TGTGCCAGCAGCTTAGACTGGGCGACCCAGTACTTC. The full variable domain, with the rest looked up from reference TRBV7-8 and TRBJ2-5, is GAGVSQSPRYKVAKRGQDVALRCDPISGHVSLFWYQQALGQGPEFLTYFQNEAQLDKSGLPSDRFFAERPEGSVSTLKIQRTQQEDSAVYLCASSLDWATQYFGPGTRLLVL.

The J gene is TRBJ2-2, the V gene TRBV15, with D perhaps matching TRBD1 (5 bases). The CDR3 runs to 17 residues. Trimming removed 3 bases from V and 3 bases from J, with 17 bases in between. Germline V gene data show CDR1 as LNHNV and CDR2 as YYDKDF (reference sequence). CDR3 in DNA: TGTGCCACCAGCAGCGACGACAGATCACTACACACCGGGGAGCTGTTTTTT. Translating gives CATSSDDRSLHTGELFF.

V and J are TRBV7-8 and TRBJ2-2; unclear D gene. V was trimmed by 7 bases and J by 3 bases, leaving 6 bases between them. This CDR3 spans 12 amino acids. Germline V gene lookup returns CDR1 SGHVS and CDR2 FQNEAQ. The CDR3 sequence is CASTRYTGELFF. The CDR3 bases are TGTGCCAGCACTCGTTACACCGGGGAGCTGTTTTTT.

This chain links TRBV4-2 with TRBJ1-2; maybe TRBD1 (5 bases). Trimming left V 1 base short and J 8 bases short, with 17 bases between. The germline V gene has CDR1 LGHNA and CDR2 YNFKEQ. The CDR3 has 15 residues. As DNA, the CDR3 is TGTGCCAGCAGCCAAGTACGGGACCCCCGTGGGGGCTACACCTTC. It yields the protein CASSQVRDPRGGYTF.

This sequence joins TRBV6-1 and TRBJ1-2; D unclear. This CDR3 has 14 amino acids. Germline values: CDR1 MNHNS, CDR2 SASEGT. Between the trimmed V and J ends, which lost 2 bases and 4 bases, there was a span of 11 bases. The DNA for the CDR3 is TGTGCCAGCAGTGAATATGAGAACTTCTATGGCTACACCTTC. Translation: CASSEYENFYGYTF.

Turning to this clone: One end of the junction fails to match germline, which may point to a read error. CDR3 bases: TGTGCCAGCAGTTACTCGACAGGGAATCAGCCCCAGCATTTT. It encodes CASSYSTGNQPQHF. The J gene is TRBJ1-5, the V gene TRBV6-4; 7 bases are shared with TRBD1. The CDR3 is 14 amino acids. Germline V gene data show CDR1 as MRHNA and CDR2 as SNTAGT.